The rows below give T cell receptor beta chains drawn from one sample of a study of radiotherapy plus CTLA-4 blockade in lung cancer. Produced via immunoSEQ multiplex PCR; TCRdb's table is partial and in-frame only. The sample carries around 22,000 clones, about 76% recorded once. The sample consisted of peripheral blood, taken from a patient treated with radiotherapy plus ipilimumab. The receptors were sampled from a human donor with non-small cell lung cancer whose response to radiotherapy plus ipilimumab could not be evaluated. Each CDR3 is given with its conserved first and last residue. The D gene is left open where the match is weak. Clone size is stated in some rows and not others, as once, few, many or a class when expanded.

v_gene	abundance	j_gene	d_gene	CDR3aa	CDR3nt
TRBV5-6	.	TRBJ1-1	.	CASSLLDRGNTEAFF	TGTGCCAGCAGCTTGTTAGACAGAGGGAACACTGAAGCTTTCTTT
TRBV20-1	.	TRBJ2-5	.	CSAIKGGTQYF	TGCAGTGCTATAAAGGGAGGGACCCAGTACTTC
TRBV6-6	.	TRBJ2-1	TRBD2	CASRDTGLAGGNEQFF	TGTGCCAGCAGAGACACGGGACTAGCGGGAGGCAATGAGCAGTTCTTC
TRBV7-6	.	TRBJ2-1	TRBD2	CASSLMLGGQNEQFF	TGTGCCAGCAGCCTCATGCTGGGAGGGCAAAATGAGCAGTTCTTC
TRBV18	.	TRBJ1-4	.	CASSPAWTVEKLFF	TGTGCCAGCTCACCTGCGTGGACAGTTGAAAAACTGTTTTTT
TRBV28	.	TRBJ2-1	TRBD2	CASRPEAGAYNEQFF	TGTGCCAGCAGACCGGAGGCGGGGGCCTACAATGAGCAGTTCTTC
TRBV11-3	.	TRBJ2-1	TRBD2	CASSSATSGRKQFF	TGTGCCAGCAGCTCAGCGACTAGCGGGAGGAAGCAGTTCTTC
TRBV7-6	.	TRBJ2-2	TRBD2	CASSPTSGSSGELFF	TGTGCCAGCAGCCCGACTAGCGGGAGCTCCGGGGAGCTGTTTTTT
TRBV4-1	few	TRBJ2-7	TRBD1	CASSQDPGTGYGFIYEQYF	TGCGCCAGCAGCCAAGATCCCGGGACAGGGTACGGTTTTATCTACGAGCAGTACTTC
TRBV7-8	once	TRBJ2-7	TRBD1	CASSFRDRDYEQYF	TGTGCCAGCAGCTTCCGGGACAGGGACTACGAGCAGTACTTC
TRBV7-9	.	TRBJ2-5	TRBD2	CASSPRLAGEIKTQYF	TGTGCCAGCAGCCCCCGTCTAGCGGGGGAAATTAAGACCCAGTACTTC
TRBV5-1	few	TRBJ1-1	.	CASSLLGGYTEAFF	TGCGCCAGCAGCTTGCTGGGGGGTTACACTGAAGCTTTCTTT
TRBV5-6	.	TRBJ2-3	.	CASSRGGDRTQYF	TGTGCCAGCAGCCGAGGGGGGGACAGGACGCAGTATTTT
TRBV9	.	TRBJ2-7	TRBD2	CASSVATATSGRAHEQYF	TGTGCCAGCAGCGTAGCTACGGCGACTAGCGGGAGGGCTCACGAGCAGTACTTC
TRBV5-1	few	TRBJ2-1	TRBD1	CASSLVRDRGRGEQFF	TGCGCCAGCAGCTTGGTCCGGGACAGGGGGCGCGGTGAGCAGTTCTTC
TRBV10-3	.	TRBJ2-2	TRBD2	CAISESLLAGPNTGELFF	TGTGCCATCAGTGAGTCGCTACTAGCGGGACCGAACACCGGGGAGCTGTTTTTT
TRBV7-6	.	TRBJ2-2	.	CASSSRISTGELFF	TGTGCCAGCAGTAGCCGGATAAGCACCGGGGAGCTGTTTTTT
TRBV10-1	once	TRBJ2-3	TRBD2	CASRPPGLAGVSDTQYF	TGCGCCAGCAGACCACCAGGACTAGCGGGAGTTTCAGATACGCAGTATTTT
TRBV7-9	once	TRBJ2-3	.	CASSLLGGAADTQYF	TGTGCCAGCAGCTTATTGGGGGGGGCCGCAGATACGCAGTATTTT
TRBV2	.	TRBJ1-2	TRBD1	CASRTQGQGARGYTF	TGTGCCAGCAGGACTCAAGGACAGGGGGCGCGTGGCTACACCTTC
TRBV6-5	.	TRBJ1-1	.	CATSTRVSTEAFF	TGTGCCACCTCAACGAGGGTGTCCACTGAAGCTTTCTTT
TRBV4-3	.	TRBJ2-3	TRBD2	CASSQGASGSADTQYF	TGCGCCAGCAGCCAAGGGGCTAGCGGGAGCGCAGATACGCAGTATTTT
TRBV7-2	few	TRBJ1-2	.	CASSQTAGYTF	TGTGCCAGCAGCCAGACAGCGGGCTACACCTTC
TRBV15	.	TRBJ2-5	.	CATSRGSRKAGTETQYF	TGTGCCACCAGCAGAGGATCGAGAAAGGCGGGAACGGAGACCCAGTACTTC
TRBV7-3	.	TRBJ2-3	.	CASSLPSSTDTQYF	TGTGCCAGCAGCTTACCTAGCAGCACAGATACGCAGTATTTT
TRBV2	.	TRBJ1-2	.	CASSGGGGNNYGYTF	TGTGCCAGCAGCGGAGGGGGGGGAAATAACTATGGCTACACCTTC
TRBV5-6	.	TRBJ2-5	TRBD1	CASSRGQGREQYF	TGTGCCAGCAGTCGAGGACAGGGGAGGGAGCAGTACTTC
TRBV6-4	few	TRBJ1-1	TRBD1	CASSVDRGSEAFF	TGTGCCAGCAGCGTGGACAGGGGGTCTGAAGCTTTCTTT
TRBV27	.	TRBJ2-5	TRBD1	CASRVTPGQTYTQYF	TGTGCCAGCAGAGTGACGCCGGGACAGACCTATACCCAGTACTTC
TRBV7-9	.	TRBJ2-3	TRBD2	CASSPLTSGDTDTQYF	TGTGCCAGCAGCCCCTTGACTAGCGGCGACACAGATACGCAGTATTTT
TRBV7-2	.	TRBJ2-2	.	CASSLAYGANTGELFF	TGTGCCAGCAGCTTAGCTTACGGGGCGAACACCGGGGAGCTGTTTTTT
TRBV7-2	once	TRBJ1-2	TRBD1	CASSTGQGRFVSYTF	TGTGCCAGCAGCACCGGACAGGGCCGTTTTGTTAGCTACACCTTC
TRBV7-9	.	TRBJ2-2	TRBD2	CASSQAGGLNTGELFF	TGTGCCAGCAGCCAGGCGGGGGGGCTGAACACCGGGGAGCTGTTTTTT